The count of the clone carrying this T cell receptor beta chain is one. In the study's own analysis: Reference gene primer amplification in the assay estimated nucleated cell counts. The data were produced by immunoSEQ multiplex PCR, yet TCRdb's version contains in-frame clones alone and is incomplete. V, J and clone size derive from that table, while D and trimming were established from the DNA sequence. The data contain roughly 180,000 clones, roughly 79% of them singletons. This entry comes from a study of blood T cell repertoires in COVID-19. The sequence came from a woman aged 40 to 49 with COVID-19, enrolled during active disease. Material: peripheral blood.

In DNA form, the CDR3 reads TGTGCCAGTAGTAGAATGCAGGGTTGGGATGAGCAGTTCTTC. Its protein is CASSRMQGWDEQFF. The genes are TRBV19 and TRBJ2-1; tentative D call: TRBD1 (5 bases). Trimming took 4 bases from V and 8 from J, leaving 15 bases between them. CDR3 length equals 14 residues. CDR1 is LNHDA, CDR2 SQIVND, per germline (reference sequence).